Below, 15 T cell receptor beta chains from the same sample are listed, as sequenced in a study of blood T cells in healthy people across ages (dated by TCRdb to the mid-2010s). The library was obtained by 5' RACE. The data were produced on an Illumina HiSeq 2500. A second PCR of roughly 7 to 11 cycles was performed with a sample-barcoded 5' primer and a J-beta primer mix. Using fastp at Q25 and MiXCR, TCRdb reprocessed the public reads and kept productive beta chains. Records with the same CDR3 protein are collapsed into one entry carrying the most frequent genes and DNA. The sample table contains around 940,000 distinct CDR3 sequences; only one count was recorded for 45% to 60% of them. The leading ten clones occupy around 21% of the sample. The sequencing sample was made of blood. The receptors were gathered from a woman aged 55-75 years in good health.

This clonotype was counted a few times. The chain carries TRBV15 and TRBJ2-3; 7 positions match TRBD1. The CDR3 consists of 16 residues. Trimming cost V 1 base and J 2 bases; bases outside gene matches: 6. CDR1 is LNHNV, CDR2 YYDKDF, per germline (reference sequence). This chain's CDR3 is CATSRGDSGPTDTQYF. The CDR3 bases are TGTGCCACCAGCAGAGGGGACAGCGGACCCACAGATACGCAGTATTTT.

This clonotype has a handful of counts. The chain recombines TRBV6-1 with TRBJ2-1; 9 nucleotides align to TRBD2. Germline loops: CDR1 MNHNS, CDR2 SASEGT. There are 17 residues in the CDR3. The trim removed 11 bases at V and 4 bases at J, leaving 18 bases unmatched. CDR3 in amino acids: CAGGTGREGRGYNEQFF. The DNA of the CDR3 is TGTGCCGGCGGCACGGGGCGGGAGGGCCGGGGATACAATGAGCAGTTCTTC.

This clonotype has only a few counts. The genes are TRBV10-1 and TRBJ2-3; weak D call: TRBD2 (6 bases). V was cut by 2 bases and J by 3 bases, with 18 bases left in between. Germline V lookup: CDR1 WNHNN, CDR2 SYGVQD (reference sequence). This CDR3 comprises 17 residues. The CDR3 DNA follows: TGCGCCAGCAGTGAGACACGAAGACTAGTGTGTACAGATACGCAGTATTTT. Protein: CASSETRRLVCTDTQYF.

The chain has TRBV7-2 and TRBJ1-6, with 8 bases that match TRBD1. There are 16 residues in the CDR3. Trimming took 10 bases from V and 10 from J; bases not matched to a gene: 18. CDR1 and CDR2 (germline): SGHTA, FQGNSA. CDR3 loop: CATSGYDRGGRSPLHF. DNA for the CDR3: TGTGCCACCTCCGGCTACGACAGGGGTGGTAGGTCACCCCTCCACTTT.

CDR3 in DNA: TGTGCCAGCAGCCGGGACTCCCACACTGAAGCTTTCTTT. Residues: CASSRDSHTEAFF. V and J are TRBV6-5 and TRBJ1-1; a weak D match, TRBD1 (5 bases). Per germline, CDR1 MNHEY and CDR2 SVGAGI. The CDR3 covers 13 residues. V was shortened by 6 bases and J by 3 bases, with 11 bases between the two germline ends.

This chain connects TRBV27 to TRBJ2-3, with 9 bases fitting TRBD1. This CDR3 contains 16 residues. V lost 5 bases and J lost 4; bases outside the gene matches: 10. Germline V gene lookup returns CDR1 MNHEY and CDR2 SMNVEV (reference sequence). The CDR3 reads CASSNRQGGPADTQYF. Here the CDR3 DNA reads TGTGCCAGCAGTAACCGACAGGGGGGCCCTGCAGATACGCAGTATTTT.

The genes are TRBV9 and TRBJ2-2; 9 positions match TRBD1. CDR3 length equals 15 residues. Germline V gene lookup returns CDR1 SGDLS and CDR2 YYNGEE. V lost 4 bases to trimming and J lost 7 bases; unmatched junction nucleotides: 8. CDR3 in DNA: TGTGCCAGCAGCCCAACCACAGGGGGCCACGGGGAGCTGTTTTTT. Protein sequence: CASSPTTGGHGELFF.

This sequence joins TRBV12-3 or TRBV12-4 and TRBJ1-2, with D unresolved. The CDR3 runs 13 residues. Trimming took 5 bases from V and 0 from J, leaving 7 bases between them. For the CDR3, the DNA is TGTGCCAGCAGTACACGGACTAACTATGGCTACACCTTC. Protein product: CASSTRTNYGYTF.

This clonotype was seen a single time. The chain recombines TRBV2 with TRBJ2-7; D is perhaps TRBD1 (5 bases). The CDR3 is 13 residues long. With 3 bases removed from V and 9 bases from J, the gap between germline ends came to 15 bases. The germline V gene encodes CDR1 SNHLY and CDR2 FYNNEI. CDR3 sequence reads: CASSDQGFTGQYF. DNA for the CDR3: TGTGCCAGCAGTGACCAGGGATTTACGGGGCAGTACTTC.

The chain employs TRBV10-3 and TRBJ2-5; D may be TRBD1 (5 bases). The germline V gene has CDR1 ENHRY and CDR2 SYGVKD. This CDR3 spans 13 amino acids. Trimming shortened V by 3 bases and J by 5 bases, and 10 bases separated the two germline ends. The CDR3 nucleotides read TGTGCCATCAGTGATCCAGGGTGGGAGACCCAGTACTTC. Translating gives CAISDPGWETQYF.

V gene TRBV3-1 combines with J gene TRBJ2-2, with 7 bases identical to TRBD2. The CDR3 contains 14 residues. V shed 3 bases and J 6 bases; nucleotides not matched to a gene: 4. Germline V CDR1 and CDR2: LGHDT, YNNKEL (reference sequence). The CDR3 DNA reads as TGTGCCAGCAGCCAGAGGACTAGTGCCGGGGAGCTGTTTTTT. It encodes CASSQRTSAGELFF.

This clonotype has only a few counts. The CDR3 region has the DNA TGTGCCAGCAGACCCTCGATAACCCCCGGGGAGCTGTTTTTT. Amino acid sequence: CASRPSITPGELFF. V is TRBV6-2 or TRBV6-3 and J is TRBJ2-2, with D unresolved. Trimming pared 6 bases from V and 6 bases from J, leaving 14 bases between. The CDR3 contains 14 residues. Per the germline V gene, CDR1 is MNHEY and CDR2 is SVGEGT.

The chain recombines TRBV6-6 with TRBJ2-3; perhaps D is TRBD1 or TRBD2 (5 bases each). CDR1 and CDR2 (germline): MNHNY, SVGAGI (reference sequence). V was trimmed by 10 bases and J by 0 bases, leaving 17 bases between them. This CDR3 spans 15 amino acids. The CDR3 nucleotides read TGTGCCACTCTTACTGGGACCTCTAGCACAGATACGCAGTATTTT. Its protein is CATLTGTSSTDTQYF.

The CDR3 DNA reads TGCGCCAGCAGCCCCAGACAGGGGTGGGCCACTGAAGCTTTCTTT. This translates into CASSPRQGWATEAFF. The V call is TRBV4-3, the J call TRBJ1-1; TRBD1 matches at 8 bases. This CDR3 has 15 amino acids. Germline CDR1 and CDR2: LGHNA and YSLEER. V dropped 4 bases and J dropped 4; count of bases not matched to a gene: 8.

This clonotype was seen only a few times. The V and J genes are TRBV5-1 and TRBJ2-6, with D uncertain. The length of the CDR3 is 14 residues. Between the trimmed V and J ends, which lost 10 bases and 2 bases, there was a span of 13 bases. Germline CDR1 reads SGHRS; CDR2 reads YFSETQ. This chain's CDR3 is CAAKSWPGANVLTF. The CDR3 nucleotides are TGCGCCGCCAAGTCATGGCCTGGGGCCAACGTCCTGACTTTC.